This T cell receptor (beta chain) comes out of a study of T-cell reconstitution after alpha-beta-depleted transplantation in children. Germline V lookup: CDR1 SQVTM, CDR2 ANQGSEA. The CDR3 has 12 residues. The ends were cut back, 2 bases at V and 5 bases at J, with 9 bases in the middle. Molecular barcoding with unique molecular identifiers was used for the TCRbeta library. Using its own MiXCR run on the PCR reads, TCRdb lists one record per CDR3 protein. Of approximately 510,000 distinct CDR3 sequences listed, around 18% are singletons. The receptor was isolated from a human donor who donated a stem cell graft to a child with acute lymphoblastic leukemia. The rearrangement joins TRBV29-1 to TRBJ1-1; D perhaps matches TRBD1 (5 bases). Sample: PBMCs from the stem cell graft donor, taken from the stem cell graft. CDR3 loop: CSVEIGGTEAFF. CDR3 coding DNA: TGCAGCGTTGAAATCGGGGGAACTGAAGCTTTCTTT.